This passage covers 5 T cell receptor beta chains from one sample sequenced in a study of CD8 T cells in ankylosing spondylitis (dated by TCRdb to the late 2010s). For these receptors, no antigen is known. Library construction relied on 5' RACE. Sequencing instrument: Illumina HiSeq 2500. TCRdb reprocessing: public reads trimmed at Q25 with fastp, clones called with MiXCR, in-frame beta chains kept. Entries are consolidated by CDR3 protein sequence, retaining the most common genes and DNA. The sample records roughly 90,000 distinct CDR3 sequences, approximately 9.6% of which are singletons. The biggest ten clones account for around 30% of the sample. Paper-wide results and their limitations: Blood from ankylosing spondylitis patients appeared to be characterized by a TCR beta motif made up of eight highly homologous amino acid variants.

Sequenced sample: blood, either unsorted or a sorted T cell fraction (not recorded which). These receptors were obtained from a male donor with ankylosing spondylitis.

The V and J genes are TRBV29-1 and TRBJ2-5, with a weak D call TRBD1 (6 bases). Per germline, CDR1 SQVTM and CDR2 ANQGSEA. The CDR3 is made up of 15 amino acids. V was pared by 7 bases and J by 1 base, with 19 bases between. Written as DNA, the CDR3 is TGCAGCGCCCTTGAAGGACAGAGTTCCCAAGAGACCCAGTACTTC. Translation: CSALEGQSSQETQYF.

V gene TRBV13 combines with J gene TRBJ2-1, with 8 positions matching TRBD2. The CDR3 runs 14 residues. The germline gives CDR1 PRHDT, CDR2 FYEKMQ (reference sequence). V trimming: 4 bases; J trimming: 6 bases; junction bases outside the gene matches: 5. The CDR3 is CASSSGTRTNEQFF. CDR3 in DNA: TGTGCCAGCAGCTCCGGGACTAGGACCAATGAGCAGTTCTTC. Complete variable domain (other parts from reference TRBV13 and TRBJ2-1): AAGVIQSPRHLIKEKRETATLKCYPIPRHDTVYWYQQGPGQDPQFLISFYEKMQSDKGSIPDRFSAQQFSDYHSELNMSSLELGDSALYFCASSSGTRTNEQFFGPGTRLTVL.

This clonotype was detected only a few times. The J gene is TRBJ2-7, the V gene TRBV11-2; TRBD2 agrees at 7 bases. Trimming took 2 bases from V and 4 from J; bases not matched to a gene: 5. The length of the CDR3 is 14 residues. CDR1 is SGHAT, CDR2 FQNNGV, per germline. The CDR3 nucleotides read TGTGCCAGCAGCTTAAGTCGGGGGGATTACGAGCAGTACTTC. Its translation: CASSLSRGDYEQYF.

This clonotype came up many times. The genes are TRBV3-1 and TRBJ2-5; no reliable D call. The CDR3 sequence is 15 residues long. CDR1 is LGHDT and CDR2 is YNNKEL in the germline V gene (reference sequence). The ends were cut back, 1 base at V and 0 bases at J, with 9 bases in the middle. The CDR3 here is CASSQGSGDQETQYF. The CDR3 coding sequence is TGTGCCAGCAGCCAAGGATCAGGAGACCAAGAGACCCAGTACTTC.

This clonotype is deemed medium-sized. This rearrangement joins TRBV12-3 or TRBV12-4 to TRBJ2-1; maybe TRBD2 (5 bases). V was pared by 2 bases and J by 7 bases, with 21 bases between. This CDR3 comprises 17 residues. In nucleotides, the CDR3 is TGTGCCAGCAGTTTAAAGCCTAGCAAAAAGAGGGTAAATGAGCAGTTCTTC. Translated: CASSLKPSKKRVNEQFF.